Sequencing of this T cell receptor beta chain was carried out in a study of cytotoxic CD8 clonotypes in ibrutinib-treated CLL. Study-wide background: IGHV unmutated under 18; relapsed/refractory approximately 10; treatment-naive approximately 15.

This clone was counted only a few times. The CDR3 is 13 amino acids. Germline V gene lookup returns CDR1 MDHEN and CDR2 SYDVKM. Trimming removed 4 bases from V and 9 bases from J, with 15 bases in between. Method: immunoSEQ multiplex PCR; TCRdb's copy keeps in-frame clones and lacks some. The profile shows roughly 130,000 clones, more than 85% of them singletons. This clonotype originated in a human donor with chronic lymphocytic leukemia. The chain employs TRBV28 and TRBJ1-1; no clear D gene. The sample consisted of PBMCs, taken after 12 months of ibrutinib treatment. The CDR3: CASSSTGAGQAFF. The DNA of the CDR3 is TGTGCCAGCAGTTCCACCGGAGCAGGCCAAGCTTTCTTT.